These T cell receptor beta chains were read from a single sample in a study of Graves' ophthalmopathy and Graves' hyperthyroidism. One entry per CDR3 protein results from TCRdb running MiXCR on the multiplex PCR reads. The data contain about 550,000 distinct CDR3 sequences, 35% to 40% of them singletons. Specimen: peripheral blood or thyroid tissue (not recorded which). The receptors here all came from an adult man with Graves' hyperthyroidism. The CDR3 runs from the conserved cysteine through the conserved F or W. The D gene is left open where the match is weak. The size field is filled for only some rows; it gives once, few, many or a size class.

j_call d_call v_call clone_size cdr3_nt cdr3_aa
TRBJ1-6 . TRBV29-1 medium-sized TGCAGCGTTGTACAGGGTGAATCACCCCTCCACTTT CSVVQGESPLHF
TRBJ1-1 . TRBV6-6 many TGTGCCAGCAGGCTCGAGGGAGGGACTGAAGCTTTCTTT CASRLEGGTEAFF
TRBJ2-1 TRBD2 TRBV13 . TGTGCCACCAGTGACACCGCCGGGACTAGGGGATACAATGAGCAGTTCTTC CATSDTAGTRGYNEQFF
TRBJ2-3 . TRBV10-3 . TGTGCCATCAGTGCATTGATAGACACAGATACGCAGTATTTT CAISALIDTDTQYF
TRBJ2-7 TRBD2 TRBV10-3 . TGTGCCAGGAACGGGGGGGGGGGCGAGCAGTACTTC CARNGGGGEQYF
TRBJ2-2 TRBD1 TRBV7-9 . TGTGCCAGCAGCCTAAGCACCGGGACAGGGGTCTCCGGGGAGCTGTTTTTT CASSLSTGTGVSGELFF
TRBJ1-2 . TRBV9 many TGTGCCAGCAGCGGGACAGCGGCGGGTCGGGGCTATGGCTACACCTTC CASSGTAAGRGYGYTF
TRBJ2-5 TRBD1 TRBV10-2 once TGCGCCAGCAGAGGTCTACCCTCGGGACAGGGAAAAGAGACCCAGTACTTC CASRGLPSGQGKETQYF
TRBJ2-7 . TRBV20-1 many TGCAGTGCTAGAGATCGTGGGCGAGGCACCTACGAGCAGTACTTC CSARDRGRGTYEQYF
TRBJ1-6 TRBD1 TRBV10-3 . TGTGCCATCAGCGAGTCCCCCGGGACAGGGGTTAATTCACCCCTCCACTTT CAISESPGTGVNSPLHF
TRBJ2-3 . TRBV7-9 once TGTGCCAGCAGCCCCGTTCGAACGCAGTATTTT CASSPVRTQYF
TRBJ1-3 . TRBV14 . TGTGCCAGCAGCCTAACCAGATCTGGAAACGCCATATATTTT CASSLTRSGNAIYF
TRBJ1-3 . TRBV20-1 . TGCAGTGCCCTAGCGGGCACTGGAAACACCATATATTTT CSALAGTGNTIYF
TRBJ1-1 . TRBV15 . TGTGCCACCAGCACTGGGGAGGGGTACACTGAAGCTTTCTTT CATSTGEGYTEAFF
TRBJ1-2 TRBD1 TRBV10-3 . TGTGCCATCAGTGAGTCTCAACAGGGGCCGGGGGTCTTC CAISESQQGPGVF